This entry features one T cell receptor (beta chain) sequence. Trimming took off 8 bases at V and 2 bases at J, with 10 bases between the two ends. The germline CDR1 and CDR2 sequences are MNHEY and SMNVEV (reference sequence). This CDR3 is built from 12 residues. This specimen belongs to a study of PD-L1 blockade in urothelial cancer. Study context: Earlier, patients had received 0 to 3 chemotherapy regimens.

Sequencing was performed with immunoSEQ multiplex PCR; in TCRdb, only in-frame clones are kept and a portion is missing. The sample has tens of thousands of clones; around 80% are singletons. The sequences come from PBMCs, collected around atezolizumab (anti-PD-L1) treatment. This receptor was identified in an older man with urothelial cancer. This chain links TRBV27 with TRBJ2-7; D perhaps matches TRBD2 (5 bases). The chain's CDR3 is CASGEYPYEQYF. The CDR3 DNA follows: TGTGCCAGCGGGGAGTACCCCTACGAGCAGTACTTC.